The 29 T cell receptor beta chains listed next were all sequenced from one sample in a study of cytotoxic CD8 clonotypes in ibrutinib-treated CLL. TCRdb's copy holds only in-frame clones and misses some; the assay was immunoSEQ multiplex PCR. The table records approximately 50,000 clones, about 54% of them present only once. The sample consisted of PBMCs, taken at disease progression, from a patient treated with ibrutinib. Receptors originate from a human donor with chronic lymphocytic leukemia.

The chain has TRBV27 and TRBJ2-7, with 8 positions matching TRBD2. CDR1 and CDR2 from the germline V gene are MNHEY and SMNVEV (reference sequence). J was trimmed by 5 bases and V by 7 bases; bases with no gene match: 7. The CDR3 is 13 residues long. The CDR3 protein is CASTGGPFHEQYF. In nucleotides, the CDR3 is TGTGCCAGCACGGGGGGGCCGTTCCACGAGCAGTACTTC.

In this sample, this clone turned up a few times. The chain recombines TRBV12-5 with TRBJ2-7, with 8 bases that match TRBD1. Germline V lookup: CDR1 LGHNT, CDR2 FRNRAP. V dropped 0 bases and J dropped 4; count of bases not matched to a gene: 5. The CDR3 length is 15 residues. CDR3 in DNA: TGTGCTAGTGGTTTGGTGGCAGGGGGCTATTACGAGCAGTACTTC. Translated: CASGLVAGGYYEQYF.

This clone occurred a few times. This chain uses TRBV9 with TRBJ2-7; 9 bases fit TRBD2. The germline gives CDR1 SGDLS, CDR2 YYNGEE. The CDR3 covers 11 residues. CDR3 protein: CASGSSYEQYF. The CDR3, as DNA: TGTGCTAGCGGGAGCTCCTACGAGCAGTACTTC.

The table lists this clone with a few counts. This chain links TRBV6-4 with TRBJ2-5, with TRBD1 identical over 8 bases. The CDR3 runs to 14 residues. V was pared by 5 bases and J by 2 bases, with 4 bases of the junction left unmatched. The germline gives CDR1 MRHNA, CDR2 SNTAGT. The CDR3 reads CASSPGTGQETQYF. The CDR3 DNA reads as TGTGCCAGCAGTCCAGGGACAGGACAAGAGACCCAGTACTTC.

This clone came up a few times. This chain joins TRBV30 and TRBJ2-2; D not certain. Looked up from germline, CDR1 is GTSNPN and CDR2 is SVGIG (reference sequence). The CDR3 length is 14 residues. The ends were cut back, 1 base at V and 8 bases at J, with 14 bases in the middle. The chain's CDR3 is CAWSDGSPPGELFF. CDR3 DNA sequence: TGTGCCTGGAGTGATGGATCTCCACCGGGGGAGCTGTTTTTT.

The chain joins TRBV30 to TRBJ1-3; D ambiguous. The CDR3 totals 17 residues. Trimming pared 0 bases from V and 2 bases from J, leaving 17 bases between. Germline CDR1 is GTSNPN and CDR2 is SVGIG (reference sequence). The CDR3 is CAWSVSGLVFPGNTIYF. The CDR3 coding sequence is TGTGCCTGGAGTGTAAGTGGACTGGTTTTTCCTGGAAACACCATATATTTT.

V usage is TRBV6-4 and J usage is TRBJ2-2, with 9 bases lining up with TRBD1. Germline CDR1 and CDR2: MRHNA and SNTAGT. The CDR3 sequence is 14 residues long. The trim removed 3 bases at V and 10 bases at J, leaving 6 bases unmatched. The CDR3, as DNA: TGTGCCAGCAGTGATACAGGGGGCGAGGAGGAGCTGTTTTTT. Translating it yields CASSDTGGEEELFF.

The rearrangement uses TRBV29-1 and TRBJ1-3; no firm D call. The germline CDR1 and CDR2 sequences are SQVTM and ANQGSEA. V dropped 3 bases and J dropped 0 bases, with 9 bases sitting between them. This CDR3 is built from 14 residues. In DNA form, the CDR3 reads TGCAGCGTTGAGAGATACGGCTCTGGAAACACCATATATTTT. Protein product: CSVERYGSGNTIYF.

This clone was seen more than once but under ten times. The chain carries TRBV7-6 and TRBJ2-7, with a possible D match to TRBD1 (5 bases). V lost 5 bases to trimming and J lost 1 base, with 9 bases between them. This CDR3 has 13 residues. CDR1 is SGHVS, CDR2 FNYEAQ, per germline. Here the CDR3 DNA reads TGTGCCAGCAGCCACGACAGATCCTACGAGCAGTACTTC. Translation: CASSHDRSYEQYF.

This clone came up a few times. V and J are TRBV10-1 and TRBJ2-2; D unresolved. V was clipped by 4 bases and J by 1 base, with 16 bases between them. This CDR3 is 17 amino acids long. Germline assignment: CDR1 WNHNN and CDR2 SYGVQD (reference sequence). The CDR3 protein is CASSALLRGLNTGELFF. The CDR3, as DNA: TGCGCCAGCAGTGCCCTTCTTCGCGGTTTGAACACCGGGGAGCTGTTTTTT.

This sequence joins TRBV5-5 and TRBJ2-7; no firm D call. The CDR3 covers 12 residues. The V and J ends lost 4 bases and 6 bases respectively, with 11 bases between them. Germline-derived CDR1 and CDR2 are SGHKS and YYEKEE (reference sequence). CDR3 region: CASSPILGEQYF. The CDR3 DNA reads TGTGCCAGCAGCCCGATTCTGGGCGAGCAGTACTTC.

The genes are TRBV30 and TRBJ2-5; D may match TRBD1 or TRBD2 (5 bases each). Germline CDR1 reads GTSNPN; CDR2 reads SVGIG (reference sequence). There are 13 residues in the CDR3. V lost 3 bases to trimming and J lost 1 base, with 9 bases between them. For the CDR3, the DNA is TGTGCCTGGAGCGGGGCCCGCCAAGAGACCCAGTACTTC. Its protein product is CAWSGARQETQYF.

Points on this clone: At one of its ends the junction is not consistent with the germline gene, which may arise from a read error. V usage is TRBV4-1 and J usage is TRBJ2-7; 9 bases fit TRBD1. Germline CDR1 and CDR2: MGHRA and YSYEKL. The CDR3 is made up of 15 amino acids. This CDR3 is CASSQGTGTGYEQYF. The DNA for the CDR3 is TGTGCCAGCAGCCAAGGTACCGGGACAGGGTACGAGCAGTACTTC.

The CDR3 DNA follows: TGTGCCAGCAATTTACGGCTCGAGCAGTACTTC. Encoded protein: CASNLRLEQYF. The chain links TRBV5-6 to TRBJ2-7; D is uncertain. Between the trimmed V and J ends, which lost 6 bases and 6 bases, there was a span of 10 bases. The V gene's germline CDR1 is SGHDT and CDR2 YYEEEE. The CDR3 has 11 amino acids.

The sample holds one count of this clone. The gene calls are TRBV27 and TRBJ2-7; 7 positions match TRBD1. Germline loops: CDR1 MNHEY, CDR2 SMNVEV (reference sequence). The ends lost 7 bases at V and 3 bases at J; junction bases unmatched: 9. The CDR3 spans 14 residues. The CDR3 region has the DNA TGTGCCAGCACAGCACCTACAGGGGACTACGAGCAGTACTTC. It yields the protein CASTAPTGDYEQYF.

The chain combines TRBV5-6 with TRBJ1-4, with D possibly TRBD1 on 5 matching bases. Germline lookup yields CDR1 SGHDT and CDR2 YYEEEE. This CDR3 contains 14 residues. Trimming took 1 base from V and 2 from J, leaving 6 bases between them. CDR3 loop: CASSLWGTNEKLFF. The CDR3 DNA sequence: TGTGCCAGCAGCTTGTGGGGGACTAATGAAAAACTGTTTTTT.

This clone was counted between two and nine times. The chain couples TRBV19 to TRBJ1-2; 9 bases are a match to TRBD1. The CDR3 sequence is 13 residues long. Germline-derived CDR1 and CDR2 are LNHDA and SQIVND (reference sequence). V lost 3 bases to trimming and J lost 6 bases; unmatched junction nucleotides: 2. CDR3 region: CASSIGTGNGYTF. Written as DNA, the CDR3 is TGTGCCAGTAGTATTGGGACAGGGAATGGCTACACCTTC.

This chain links TRBV29-1 with TRBJ1-1; unclear D gene. Germline V gene sequence: CDR1 SQVTM, CDR2 ANQGSEA. The CDR3 is 14 residues long. The V and J ends lost 2 bases and 4 bases respectively, with 14 bases between them. CDR3 bases: TGCAGCGTTGAAAACGCCAGACGGGTCACTGAAGCTTTCTTT. It codes for CSVENARRVTEAFF.

A note on this clone: Other DNA sequences in the same sample also yield this CDR3. This chain links TRBV15 with TRBJ1-3; D remains ambiguous. CDR1 is LNHNV, CDR2 YYDKDF, per germline (reference sequence). CDR3 size: 15 residues. V gave up 1 base and J gave up 0 bases, with 7 bases separating them. As DNA, the CDR3 is TGTGCCACCAGCAGAGTTCGCGGCTCTGGAAACACCATATATTTT. Translation: CATSRVRGSGNTIYF. Complete variable domain (other parts from reference TRBV15 and TRBJ1-3): DAMVIQNPRYQVTQFGKPVTLSCSQTLNHNVMYWYQQKSSQAPKLLFHYYDKDFNNEADTPDNFQSRRPNTSFCFLDIRSPGLGDTAMYLCATSRVRGSGNTIYFGEGSWLTVV.

This clone was seen more than once but under ten times. The V and J genes are TRBV6-1 and TRBJ1-4; 9 bases agree with TRBD1. The CDR3 consists of 14 residues. V lost 4 bases, J lost 5 bases, and 2 bases stayed unmatched. CDR1 and CDR2 (germline): MNHNS, SASEGT. The CDR3 nucleotides read TGTGCCAGCAGTGGGACAGGGGCAAATGAAAAACTGTTTTTT. Amino acid sequence: CASSGTGANEKLFF.

The V and J genes are TRBV7-9 and TRBJ2-1, with 11 bases that match TRBD1. Germline trimming cut 5 bases from V and 8 bases from J; bases unmatched to any gene: 8. The CDR3 totals 15 residues. The germline V gene has CDR1 SEHNR and CDR2 FQNEAQ (reference sequence). The CDR3 sequence is CASSHGQGASDEQFF. In DNA, the CDR3 is TGTGCCAGCAGCCACGGACAGGGGGCTTCGGATGAGCAGTTCTTC.

The chain carries TRBV30 and TRBJ2-3; 10 nucleotides match TRBD1. The CDR3 is 14 amino acids. The germline V gene has CDR1 GTSNPN and CDR2 SVGIG (reference sequence). The trim removed 3 bases at V and 4 bases at J, leaving 4 bases unmatched. The CDR3 nucleotides read TGTGCCTGGAGCAGGGACAGGGGAGCAGATACGCAGTATTTT. Encoded protein: CAWSRDRGADTQYF. The variable domain in full, with the rest retrieved from reference TRBV30 and TRBJ2-3, is SQTIHQWPATLVQPVGSPLSLECTVEGTSNPNLYWYRQAAGRGLQLLFYSVGIGQISSEVPQNLSASRPQDRQFILSSKKLLLSDSGFYLCAWSRDRGADTQYFGPGTRLTVL.

This sequence joins TRBV28 and TRBJ2-5; unclear D gene. The CDR3 runs 12 residues. Deletions cut 3 bases from V and 2 bases from J, with 4 bases between. Germline lookup yields CDR1 MDHEN and CDR2 SYDVKM. The CDR3 here is CASSLNQETQYF. The CDR3 DNA follows: TGTGCCAGCAGTTTGAATCAAGAGACCCAGTACTTC.

With respect to this clone: The sample holds other DNA sequences that translate to the same CDR3. This chain uses TRBV4-1 with TRBJ2-7; 7 bases fit TRBD2. Germline V gene data show CDR1 as MGHRA and CDR2 as YSYEKL. The CDR3 contains 13 residues. Trimming took 1 base from V and 5 from J; bases not matched to a gene: 2. The CDR3 DNA is TGCGCCAGCAGCCAAGGGGGGGGTGACGAGCAGTACTTC. Residues: CASSQGGGDEQYF.

The chain recombines TRBV5-1 with TRBJ2-3; 7 bases agree with TRBD1. The CDR3 is made up of 18 amino acids. V gave up 3 bases and J gave up 0 bases; unmatched junction bases: 13. The germline V gene encodes CDR1 SGHRS and CDR2 YFSETQ. DNA of the CDR3: TGCGCCAGCAGCTCGAGGCCTGGGACAGCATCTAGCACAGATACGCAGTATTTT. Protein product: CASSSRPGTASSTDTQYF.

V and J are TRBV19 and TRBJ1-5; D remains unclear. Germline CDR1 is LNHDA and CDR2 is SQIVND (reference sequence). The CDR3 contains 14 residues. V was cut by 1 base and J by 0 bases, with 4 bases left in between. CDR3 coding DNA: TGTGCCAGTAGTATAGCGGCTAGCAATCAGCCCCAGCATTTT. As protein: CASSIAASNQPQHF.

This sequence joins TRBV29-1 and TRBJ2-2, with 7 bases that match TRBD2. V shed 4 bases, J shed 4 bases, and the junction held 9 bases outside the gene matches. Germline V gene data show CDR1 as SQVTM and CDR2 as ANQGSEA. The CDR3 spans 15 residues. The CDR3 nucleotides read TGCAGCGTTGCGACTCTAGCGGTCGGCACCGGGGAGCTGTTTTTT. This encodes CSVATLAVGTGELFF.

This clone was seen a handful of times. The rearrangement links TRBV4-1 to TRBJ1-6; 8 nucleotides align to TRBD1. This CDR3 contains 17 residues. Germline CDR1 is MGHRA and CDR2 is YSYEKL. After removal of 5 bases from V and 7 bases from J, the junction contained 13 bases not matched to a gene. This CDR3 reads CASSIRTGRISNSPLHF. As DNA, the CDR3 is TGCGCCAGCAGCATACGGACAGGGAGGATCTCGAATTCACCCCTCCACTTT.

The chain uses TRBV2 and TRBJ1-1, with D perhaps TRBD1 (6 bases). Germline lookup yields CDR1 SNHLY and CDR2 FYNNEI. The V and J ends lost 4 bases and 4 bases respectively, with 13 bases between them. The length of the CDR3 is 14 residues. The CDR3 DNA follows: TGTGCCAGCAGTGTTTCAACAGGGTTCACTGAAGCTTTCTTT. Translation: CASSVSTGFTEAFF.